The clone carrying this T cell receptor (beta chain) was observed at least ten times. Its antigen is unknown. This sample is part of a study of molecular identifiers for immune sequencing clone quantification. Overall study: In replicates, RNA taken from approximately 20,000 or 100,000 naive CD8 cells was divided five ways, and four portions underwent sequencing. Findings and caveats of the study: The share of molecules held by clones above 20 RNA copies was over 99% in effector cells and under 1% in naive cells.

Previously described methods with listed TCR primers produced the bulk TCR libraries. TCRdb passed the PCR reads through MiXCR, listing each CDR3 protein once. The sample shows about 65,000 distinct CDR3 sequences, less than 20% of them seen only once. CDR1 is SGHVS, CDR2 FNYEAQ, per germline. The CDR3 extends over 14 amino acids. The V and J ends lost 0 bases and 0 bases respectively, with 4 bases between them. It was from roughly 20,000 to 1,000,000 sorted cells, with 10%, 30% or 50% RNA, that naive CD8 libraries came. Material for sequencing was naive CD8+ T cells from blood, with Jurkat cell RNA spiked in. Subset of the sample: FACS-sorted CD8+CD4-CCR7+CD45RA+ naive T cells. The sequence was obtained from a human donor in good health. Some libraries in this study had Jurkat cell RNA spiked in. The chain is built from TRBV7-6 and TRBJ2-3; D unclear. CDR3 sequence: CASSLAGSTDTQYF. The CDR3 nucleotides are TGTGCCAGCAGCTTAGCGGGAAGCACAGATACGCAGTATTTT.